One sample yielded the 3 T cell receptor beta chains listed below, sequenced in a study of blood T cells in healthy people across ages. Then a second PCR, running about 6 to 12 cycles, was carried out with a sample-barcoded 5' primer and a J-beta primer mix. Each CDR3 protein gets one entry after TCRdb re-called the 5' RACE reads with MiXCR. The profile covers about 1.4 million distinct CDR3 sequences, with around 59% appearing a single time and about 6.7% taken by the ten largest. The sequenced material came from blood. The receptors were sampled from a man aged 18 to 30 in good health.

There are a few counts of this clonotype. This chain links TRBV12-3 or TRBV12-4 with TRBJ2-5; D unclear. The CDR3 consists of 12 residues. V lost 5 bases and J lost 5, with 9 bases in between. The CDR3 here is CASSQLAETQYF. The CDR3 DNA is TGTGCCAGCAGTCAACTCGCCGAGACCCAGTACTTC.

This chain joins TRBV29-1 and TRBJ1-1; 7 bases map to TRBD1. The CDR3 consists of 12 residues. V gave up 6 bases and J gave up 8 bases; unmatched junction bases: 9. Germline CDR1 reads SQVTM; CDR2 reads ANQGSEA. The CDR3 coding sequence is TGCAGCGTCGATACAGGGGAGACCGAAGCTTTCTTT. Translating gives CSVDTGETEAFF.

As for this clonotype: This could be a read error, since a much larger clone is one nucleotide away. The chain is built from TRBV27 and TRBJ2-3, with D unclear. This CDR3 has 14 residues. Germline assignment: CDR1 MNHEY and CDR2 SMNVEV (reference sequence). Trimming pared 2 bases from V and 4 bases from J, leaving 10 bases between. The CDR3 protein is CASSLSGDADTQYF. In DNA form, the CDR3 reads TGTGCCAGCAGTTTAAGTGGGGATGCAGATACGCAGTATTTT.